The 29 T cell receptor beta chains below were found in one sample sequenced in a study of T-cell memory formation after mild COVID-19. MiXCR was run by TCRdb on the 5' RACE reads, yielding one entry per CDR3 protein. The repertoire consists of 500,000 to 650,000 distinct CDR3 sequences, with 20% to 25% occurring once and the leading ten covering around 8.4%. Sequencing was carried out using PBMCs or a T cell subset sorted from them (not recorded which). These receptors were obtained from an adult woman who had mild COVID-19 (a few samples of this study predate the infection). Cell type and time point are not known.

J is TRBJ2-3 and V is TRBV24-1, with 9 bases lining up with TRBD2. J was trimmed by 4 bases and V by 8 bases; bases with no gene match: 9. The CDR3 spans 15 residues. The germline CDR1 and CDR2 sequences are KGHDR and SFDVKD. CDR3 sequence reads: CATMISGSGADTQYF. The CDR3 nucleotides read TGTGCCACCATGATTAGCGGGAGTGGCGCAGATACGCAGTATTTT.

This clonotype has just a few counts. V gene TRBV5-1 combines with J gene TRBJ1-1; 9 nucleotides match TRBD1. The V gene end was trimmed by 0 bases and the J gene end by 7 bases; junction bases not matched to a gene: 4. From germline, CDR1 is SGHRS and CDR2 YFSETQ. This CDR3 has 14 residues. DNA for the CDR3: TGCGCCAGCAGCTTGGGGGGACAGGGAATTGAAGCTTTCTTT. Protein sequence: CASSLGGQGIEAFF. Full variable domain (rest looked up from reference TRBV5-1 and TRBJ1-1): KAGVTQTPRYLIKTRGQQVTLSCSPISGHRSVSWYQQTPGQGLQFLFEYFSETQRNKGNFPGRFSGRQFSNSRSEMNVSTLELGDSALYLCASSLGGQGIEAFFGQGTRLTVV.

This clonotype was seen a few times. J is TRBJ2-4 and V is TRBV15; a possible D gene is TRBD2 (6 bases). Germline CDR1 is LNHNV and CDR2 is YYDKDF (reference sequence). V lost 5 bases, J lost 0 bases, and 11 bases lay in between. CDR3 length: 15 amino acids. The DNA of the CDR3 is TGTGCCACCAGCGCCGCGGGGATAGCCAAAAACATTCAGTACTTC. Protein: CATSAAGIAKNIQYF.

In this sample, this clonotype turned up a few times. The chain couples TRBV4-3 to TRBJ2-3; D remains ambiguous. The V end lost 0 bases, the J end lost 3 bases, and 10 bases lay between the germline ends. Germline V gene sequence: CDR1 LGHNA, CDR2 YSLEER. The CDR3 extends over 15 amino acids. The DNA for the CDR3 is TGCGCCAGCAGCCAAGATAGTATTTTGACAGATACGCAGTATTTT. This sequence encodes CASSQDSILTDTQYF.

Ten or more counts support this clonotype. The genes are TRBV4-1 and TRBJ2-1; the match to TRBD1 covers 9 bases. V shed 4 bases, J shed 3 bases, and the junction held 10 bases outside the gene matches. The CDR3 has 17 amino acids. CDR1 MGHRA and CDR2 YSYEKL come from the germline V gene. The CDR3 region is CASSRQQGAEGYNEQFF. The CDR3 coding sequence is TGCGCCAGCAGCCGTCAACAGGGGGCAGAGGGCTACAATGAGCAGTTCTTC.

The J gene is TRBJ1-1, the V gene TRBV20-1, with 8 nucleotides matching TRBD1. The CDR3 loop spans 13 amino acids. The J segment lost 5 bases and the V segment lost 3 bases, leaving 5 bases of the junction unmatched. CDR1 DFQATT and CDR2 SNEGSKA come from the germline V gene (reference sequence). The CDR3 DNA reads as TGCAGTGCTAGTCGACAGGGGCGGACTGAAGCTTTCTTT. Translated, it gives CSASRQGRTEAFF.

The table lists this clonotype with many counts. One end of the junction varies from germline; a read error may be responsible. The chain employs TRBV5-1 and TRBJ1-2; D is possibly TRBD1 (5 bases). The CDR3 loop spans 15 amino acids. Germline CDR1 reads SGHRS; CDR2 reads YFSETQ. Here the CDR3 DNA reads TGTGCCAGCAGCTTAGGGCAGGGAGCTAACTATGGCTACACCTTC. Protein: CASSLGQGANYGYTF.

This clonotype was observed a handful of times. V usage is TRBV6-1 and J usage is TRBJ1-2; maybe TRBD1 (5 bases). The V end lost 8 bases, the J end lost 4 bases, and 17 bases lay between the germline ends. The germline V gene encodes CDR1 MNHNS and CDR2 SASEGT. This CDR3 comprises 14 residues. CDR3 protein: CASGGEATGYGYTF. CDR3 DNA: TGTGCCAGCGGGGGGGAGGCAACGGGCTATGGCTACACCTTC.

The V gene is TRBV7-6, the J gene TRBJ2-1; D perhaps matches TRBD1 (6 bases). The CDR3 has 13 amino acids. CDR1 and CDR2 from the germline V gene are SGHVS and FNYEAQ. Deletions cut 1 base from V and 14 bases from J, with 15 bases between. This CDR3 reads CASSLVGASEEFF. Written as DNA, the CDR3 is TGTGCCAGCAGCTTAGTGGGGGCCTCAGAAGAGTTCTTC. Using reference TRBV7-6 and TRBJ2-1 for the parts outside the CDR3, the full variable domain is GAGVSQSPRYKVTKRGQDVALRCDPISGHVSLYWYRQALGQGPEFLTYFNYEAQQDKSGLPNDRFSAERPEGSISTLTIQRTEQRDSAMYRCASSLVGASEEFFGPGTRLTVL.

In its sample, this clonotype was seen a few times. The rearrangement links TRBV12-3 or TRBV12-4 to TRBJ1-1, with D perhaps TRBD1 (6 bases). Trimming removed 5 bases at V and 9 bases at J, with 10 bases between. This CDR3 comprises 11 residues. The CDR3 region has the DNA TGTGCCAGCAGTCCCGGGACAAAAGCTTTCTTT. Translation gives CASSPGTKAFF.

In its sample, this clonotype was seen many times. The chain links TRBV20-1 to TRBJ1-1; 8 bases align to TRBD1. V lost 4 bases to trimming and J lost 1 base; unmatched junction nucleotides: 8. This CDR3 is 15 amino acids long. The germline gives CDR1 DFQATT, CDR2 SNEGSKA (reference sequence). The CDR3 reads CSAIPPGGWNTEAFF. In nucleotides, the CDR3 is TGCAGTGCTATCCCGCCAGGGGGCTGGAACACTGAAGCTTTCTTT.

The rearrangement joins TRBV3-1 to TRBJ2-2; 7 bases agree with TRBD2. V gave up 8 bases and J gave up 1 base; unmatched junction bases: 10. The V gene's germline CDR1 is LGHDT and CDR2 YNNKEL (reference sequence). The CDR3 totals 16 residues. CDR3 loop: CASGLQGRENTGELFF. The CDR3 DNA reads TGTGCCAGCGGCCTACAAGGGAGGGAGAACACCGGGGAGCTGTTTTTT.

The chain employs TRBV10-3 and TRBJ2-2, with 7 bases aligning to TRBD1. V was pared by 10 bases and J by 6 bases, with 11 bases of the junction left unmatched. Germline V gene sequence: CDR1 ENHRY, CDR2 SYGVKD. The length of the CDR3 is 14 residues. The CDR3 DNA is TGTGCCACGTCACGAGGGACAGTCTCCGGGGAGCTGTTTTTT. This encodes CATSRGTVSGELFF.

This chain uses TRBV15 with TRBJ1-2; 7 positions match TRBD1. J gave up 5 bases and V 1 base, and 10 bases lay outside the gene matches. This CDR3 is 16 amino acids long. Looked up from germline, CDR1 is LNHNV and CDR2 is YYDKDF (reference sequence). DNA of the CDR3: TGTGCCACCAGCAGAGGCAGGGGACAGAGGACTTATGGCTACACCTTC. Encoded protein: CATSRGRGQRTYGYTF.

This clonotype was seen a handful of times. The chain links TRBV6-5 to TRBJ2-1; D might be TRBD2 (5 bases). Trimming took off 0 bases at V and 0 bases at J, with 9 bases between the two ends. CDR3 length equals 16 residues. Germline-derived CDR1 and CDR2 are MNHEY and SVGAGI. CDR3 residues: CASSYSIRDSYNEQFF. The CDR3, as DNA: TGTGCCAGCAGTTACTCGATACGGGACTCCTACAATGAGCAGTTCTTC.

The chain is built from TRBV5-1 and TRBJ1-1; D remains ambiguous. V was trimmed by 3 bases and J by 11 bases, leaving 14 bases between them. Looked up from germline, CDR1 is SGHRS and CDR2 is YFSETQ. The length of the CDR3 is 12 residues. The CDR3 DNA reads as TGCGCCAGCAGCTCCGCTGGAGGAGCGGCTTTCTTT. This sequence encodes CASSSAGGAAFF.

The chain combines TRBV28 with TRBJ2-2; 9 bases align to TRBD1. The CDR3 is 15 residues long. V gave up 5 bases and J gave up 2 bases; unmatched junction bases: 3. CDR1 and CDR2 from the germline V gene are MDHEN and SYDVKM. The CDR3 protein is CASSKTGGNTGELFF. For the CDR3, the DNA is TGTGCCAGCAGTAAGACAGGGGGTAACACCGGGGAGCTGTTTTTT.

V and J are TRBV29-1 and TRBJ2-1; 7 bases line up with TRBD2. Germline-derived CDR1 and CDR2 are SQVTM and ANQGSEA. V shed 4 bases, J shed 6 bases, and the junction held 6 bases outside the gene matches. The CDR3 spans 13 residues. The CDR3 DNA is TGCAGCGTTGGGTGGGGGAGGGCCAATGAGCAGTTCTTC. Its translation is CSVGWGRANEQFF.

This sequence joins TRBV4-3 and TRBJ2-3, with 11 bases lining up with TRBD2. The CDR3 has 16 residues. CDR1 is LGHNA, CDR2 YSLEER, per germline. V gave up 1 base and J gave up 6 bases; unmatched junction bases: 6. CDR3 protein: CASSQGTSGHPDTQYF. The CDR3 DNA reads as TGCGCCAGCAGCCAAGGGACTAGCGGGCACCCCGATACGCAGTATTTT.

In its sample, this clonotype was seen a few times. This chain connects TRBV7-2 to TRBJ2-1, with 9 bases that match TRBD1. The J segment lost 13 bases and the V segment lost 1 base, leaving 8 bases of the junction unmatched. This CDR3 comprises 14 residues. CDR1 is SGHTA, CDR2 FQGNSA, per germline. Here the CDR3 reads CASSLGGQGQPQFF. The CDR3, as DNA: TGTGCCAGCAGCTTAGGGGGACAGGGACAACCCCAGTTCTTC.

There are a few counts of this clonotype. The chain is built from TRBV24-1 and TRBJ2-2; maybe TRBD1 (5 bases). Trimming left V 0 bases short and J 3 bases short, with 16 bases between. Germline V lookup: CDR1 KGHDR, CDR2 SFDVKD. The CDR3 loop spans 18 amino acids. DNA of the CDR3: TGTGCCACCAGTGATTTGAGGGGAACAGGACACGACACCGGGGAGCTGTTTTTT. Protein sequence: CATSDLRGTGHDTGELFF.

V and J are TRBV6-5 and TRBJ1-5, with 7 bases fitting TRBD1. The V gene end was trimmed by 0 bases and the J gene end by 3 bases; junction bases not matched to a gene: 2. Germline loops: CDR1 MNHEY, CDR2 SVGAGI. This CDR3 is built from 15 residues. This CDR3 reads CASSYSQGVNQPQHF. DNA of the CDR3: TGTGCCAGCAGTTACTCTCAGGGGGTCAATCAGCCCCAGCATTTT.

The V and J genes are TRBV7-2 and TRBJ2-7; D perhaps matches TRBD2 (5 bases). The germline V gene has CDR1 SGHTA and CDR2 FQGNSA. V was trimmed by 3 bases and J by 6 bases, leaving 9 bases between them. There are 12 residues in the CDR3. The CDR3 sequence: CASSFSAGEQYF. CDR3 DNA sequence: TGTGCCAGCAGCTTTAGCGCTGGCGAGCAGTACTTC.

Only a few counts were recorded for this clonotype. This sequence joins TRBV12-3 or TRBV12-4 and TRBJ1-2; the D is unclear. The CDR3 has 15 residues. Trimming cost V 6 bases and J 2 bases, with 16 bases left between them. The CDR3 nucleotides are TGTGCCAGCAGCTCCCAACCCGAGGTCAACTATGGCTACACCTTC. Translation: CASSSQPEVNYGYTF.

This clonotype showed up just a few times. This chain uses TRBV9 with TRBJ2-3, with D hard to call. V was trimmed by 7 bases and J by 0 bases, leaving 9 bases between them. The CDR3 is made up of 13 amino acids. Germline values: CDR1 SGDLS, CDR2 YYNGEE. The DNA of the CDR3 is TGTGCCAGCGGGCCGGGTAGCACAGATACGCAGTATTTT. As protein: CASGPGSTDTQYF. Together with reference TRBV9 and TRBJ2-3, the CDR3 gives the full variable domain: DSGVTQTPKHLITATGQRVTLRCSPRSGDLSVYWYQQSLDQGLQFLIQYYNGEERAKGNILERFSAQQFPDLHSELNLSSLELGDSALYFCASGPGSTDTQYFGPGTRLTVL.

The J gene is TRBJ2-1, the V gene TRBV2; 8 bases agree with TRBD2. J gave up 6 bases and V 5 bases, and 3 bases lay outside the gene matches. The CDR3 sequence is 13 residues long. Germline V gene sequence: CDR1 SNHLY, CDR2 FYNNEI. The CDR3 DNA is TGTGCCAGCAGTACCGGGGGGGGCAATGAGCAGTTCTTC. Protein: CASSTGGGNEQFF. Full variable domain (rest looked up from reference TRBV2 and TRBJ2-1): EPEVTQTPSHQVTQMGQEVILRCVPISNHLYFYWYRQILGQKVEFLVSFYNNEISEKSEIFDDQFSVERPDGSNFTLKIRSTKLEDSAMYFCASSTGGGNEQFFGPGTRLTVL.

V gene TRBV6-2 or TRBV6-3 combines with J gene TRBJ1-1; tentatively, D is TRBD1 (5 bases). Germline lookup yields CDR1 MNHEY and CDR2 SVGEGT. The V gene lost 6 bases and the J gene lost 2 bases, with 19 bases spanning the gap. This CDR3 spans 16 amino acids. The CDR3 DNA sequence: TGTGCCAGCAGCTCTTACGAAACGACAGCTAACACTGAAGCTTTCTTT. Translating gives CASSSYETTANTEAFF.

The gene calls are TRBV7-2 and TRBJ1-6, with D unresolved. Germline CDR1 and CDR2: SGHTA and FQGNSA. The V end lost 3 bases, the J end lost 4 bases, and 13 bases lay between the germline ends. The CDR3 is 16 residues long. CDR3 DNA sequence: TGTGCCAGCAGCTTGGGCAGTTATCTATATAATTCACCCCTCCACTTT. Its protein is CASSLGSYLYNSPLHF.

This clonotype was found a few times. The gene calls are TRBV12-3 or TRBV12-4 and TRBJ2-1; either TRBD1 or TRBD2 may supply D (5 bases each). This CDR3 contains 15 residues. Trimming cost V 7 bases and J 0 bases, with 13 bases left between them. Here the CDR3 DNA reads TGTGCCAGCACCCTCTGGGGGAGCTCCTACAATGAGCAGTTCTTC. Translation: CASTLWGSSYNEQFF.